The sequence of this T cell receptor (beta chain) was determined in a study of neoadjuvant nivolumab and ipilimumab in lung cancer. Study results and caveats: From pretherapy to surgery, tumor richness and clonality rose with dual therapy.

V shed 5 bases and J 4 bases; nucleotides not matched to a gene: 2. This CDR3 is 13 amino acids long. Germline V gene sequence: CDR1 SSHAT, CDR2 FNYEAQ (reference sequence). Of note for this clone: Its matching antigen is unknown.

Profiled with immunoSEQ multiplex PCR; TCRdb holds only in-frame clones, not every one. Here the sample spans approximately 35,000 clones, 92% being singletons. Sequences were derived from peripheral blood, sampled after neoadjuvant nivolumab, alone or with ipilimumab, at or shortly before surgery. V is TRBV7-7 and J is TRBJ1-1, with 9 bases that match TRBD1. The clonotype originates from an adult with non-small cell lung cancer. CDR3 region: CASSRDRATEAFF. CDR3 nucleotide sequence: TGTGCCAGCAGCCGGGACAGGGCCACTGAAGCTTTCTTT.